This TCR beta chain originates from a study of cytomegalovirus exposure and HLA in healthy donors. Across the whole study: T cells numbering around 180 million yielded around 120 million unique TCR beta sequences in an earlier analysis. Study-level points and caveats: Whilst most TCR sequences proved rare, a subset of public TCRs occurred across many donors. Judged likely to be a sequencing artifact was a cluster of highly shared sequence variants.

Vbeta (60) and Jbeta (13) primers were used in the PCR. Here immunoSEQ multiplex PCR was the method, and the copy in TCRdb shows in-frame clones only, minus some. The sample includes under 200,000 clones, about four fifths of them seen just once. Germline loops: CDR1 MDHEN, CDR2 SYDVKM. This CDR3 spans 17 amino acids. Trimming removed 2 bases from V and 4 bases from J, with 20 bases in between. As regards this clone: Its target is unknown.

Though probably carrying unrecorded immune exposures, donors were nominally healthy at sampling. This chain connects TRBV28 to TRBJ1-2; D ambiguous. The origin of this receptor is a man in his forties in good health and CMV-seropositive. The sequenced sample consisted of PBMCs. CDR3 residues: CASSLTRSTPTLYGYTF. In nucleotides, the CDR3 is TGTGCCAGCAGTTTAACCAGGTCTACCCCTACCCTCTATGGCTACACCTTC.